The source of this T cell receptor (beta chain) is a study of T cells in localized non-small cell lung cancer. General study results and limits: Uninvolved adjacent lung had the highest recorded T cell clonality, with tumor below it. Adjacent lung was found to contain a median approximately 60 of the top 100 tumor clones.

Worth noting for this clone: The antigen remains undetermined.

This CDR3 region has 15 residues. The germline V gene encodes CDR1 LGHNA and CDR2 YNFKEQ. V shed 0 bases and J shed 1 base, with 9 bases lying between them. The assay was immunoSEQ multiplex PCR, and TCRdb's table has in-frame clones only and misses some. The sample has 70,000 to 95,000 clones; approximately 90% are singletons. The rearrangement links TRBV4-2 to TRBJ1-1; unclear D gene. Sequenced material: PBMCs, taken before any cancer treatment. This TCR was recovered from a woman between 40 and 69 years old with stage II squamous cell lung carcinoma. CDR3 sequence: CASSQDGQANTEAFF. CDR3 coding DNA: TGTGCCAGCAGCCAAGACGGCCAAGCGAACACTGAAGCTTTCTTT.